These 7 T cell receptor beta chains were all obtained from the same sample, sequenced in a study of blood T cells in healthy people across ages. Primed by a sample-barcoded 5' primer and a J-beta primer mix, a second PCR proceeded for about 6 to 12 cycles. TCRdb reprocessed the 5' RACE reads via MiXCR and lists one record per CDR3 protein. The sample records around 800,000 distinct CDR3 sequences, approximately 55% being singletons. Sequenced material: blood. The receptors originated from a man of 80 years or more in good health.

The J gene is TRBJ2-7, the V gene TRBV20-1; D gene unclear. Germline assignment: CDR1 DFQATT and CDR2 SNEGSKA (reference sequence). Trimming cost V 3 bases and J 6 bases, with 18 bases left between them. The CDR3 consists of 14 residues. The CDR3 DNA is TGCAGTGCTAGCCCCCCGGCCACGGAGACCGAGCAGTACTTC. It codes for CSASPPATETEQYF.

V usage is TRBV6-6 and J usage is TRBJ2-5; 7 bases map to TRBD1. The J call may be wrong; the DNA end is better matched by TRBJ2-7. The CDR3 totals 15 residues. The V gene's germline CDR1 is MNHNY and CDR2 SVGAGI (reference sequence). The CDR3 nucleotides read TGTGCCAGCATTTTGACTCGACAGGGAGTGAGCGAGCAGTACTTC. Residues: CASILTRQGVSEQYF.

V and J are TRBV27 and TRBJ2-4, with D possibly called TRBD1 or TRBD2 (5 bases each). This CDR3 comprises 15 residues. The V gene's germline CDR1 is MNHEY and CDR2 SMNVEV (reference sequence). V gave up 5 bases and J gave up 2 bases, with 13 bases separating them. The CDR3 loop is CASSVSGSTKNIQYF. CDR3 DNA: TGTGCCAGCAGTGTCTCAGGGAGTACCAAAAACATTCAGTACTTC.

The V gene is TRBV14, the J gene TRBJ2-7; the match to TRBD1 covers 7 bases. The J segment lost 3 bases and the V segment lost 1 base, leaving 15 bases of the junction unmatched. Germline-derived CDR1 and CDR2 are SGHDN and FVKESK. The CDR3 has 18 residues. CDR3 in DNA: TGTGCCAGCAGCCAAGTTAAGTCAGGCTGGGACAGATTCTACGAGCAGTACTTC. Amino acids: CASSQVKSGWDRFYEQYF.

V gene TRBV21-1 combines with J gene TRBJ1-2. TRBV21-1 is a listed pseudogene. The CDR3 consists of 12 residues. The CDR3 DNA reads as TGTGCCAGCCGACGTCGGATCTATGGCTACACCTTC. This gives the protein CASRRRIYGYTF.

The CDR3 bases are TGTGCCAGCAGCAAAGATGACTGGCCGCGGGAGCAGTACTTC. Translating it yields CASSKDDWPREQYF. J is TRBJ2-7 and V is TRBV21-1. TRBV21-1 is reported as a pseudogene. The CDR3 runs to 14 residues.

This rearrangement joins TRBV9 to TRBJ2-1, with 7 bases matching TRBD2. The CDR3 covers 15 residues. Germline lookup yields CDR1 SGDLS and CDR2 YYNGEE. The J segment lost 4 bases and the V segment lost 0 bases, leaving 4 bases of the junction unmatched. CDR3 residues: CASSVGLGGYNEQFF. The CDR3 coding sequence is TGTGCCAGCAGCGTAGGGCTGGGAGGGTACAATGAGCAGTTCTTC.